The present entry profiles one T cell receptor beta chain with its context. What it binds is unknown. This entry is derived from a study of vaccination effects on CD4 cells after COVID-19. Looking at the study overall: Pre-vaccine samples were drawn 16 days and one week before the first dose. Findings of the study overall: Marked clonal contraction of both clone types appeared late after vaccination. Few convalescent patients were included, and no early post-infection timepoints were sampled.

Some clones are missing from TCRdb's copy, which holds only in-frame ones; the method was immunoSEQ multiplex PCR. The table has under 55,000 clones, around 70% seen once. ViraFEST expansion of antigen-specific CD4+ T cells with viral peptide pools preceded sequencing. Cultured cells yielded isolated CD4+ T cells after approximately nine days. It was between March and December 2020 that the person had a SARS-CoV-2 infection confirmed by PCR. IL-2 medium was substituted for half the medium on days 3 and 7. CDR1 is SGHTA and CDR2 is FQGNSA in the germline V gene. With 1 base removed from V and 5 bases from J, the gap between germline ends came to 5 bases. CDR3 length equals 12 residues.

The specimen was CD4+ T cells from PBMCs cultured with a peptide pool, collected before COVID-19 vaccination. The chain has TRBV7-2 and TRBJ1-2; D is undetermined. The clonotype originates from a human donor who had a prior SARS-CoV-2 infection. The CDR3 DNA is TGTGCCAGCAGCTTAGGGGGTTATGGCTACACCTTC. Protein product: CASSLGGYGYTF.